This T cell receptor (beta chain) emerged from a study of OX40 agonist ivuxolimab in advanced cancers. The table came from immunoSEQ multiplex PCR; TCRdb's copy has only in-frame clones and leaves some out. The table records fewer than 40,000 clones, 60% to 85% of them present only once. Trimming at V came to 1 base and at J to 5 bases, leaving 5 bases not matched to a gene. Germline-derived CDR1 and CDR2 are SGHRS and YFSETQ. This CDR3 comprises 15 residues. The receptor comes from an adult with an advanced solid tumor such as melanoma, head and neck, liver or kidney cancer. This chain links TRBV5-1 with TRBJ2-2, with 7 nucleotides matching TRBD2. The sequenced sample was CD4+ or CD8+ T cells sorted from blood, obtained in a trial of the OX40 agonist ivuxolimab. CDR3 in amino acids: CASSLMQGGTGELFF. The CDR3, as DNA: TGCGCCAGCAGCTTGATGCAGGGAGGGACCGGGGAGCTGTTTTTT. Based on the CDR3 plus reference TRBV5-1 and TRBJ2-2, the full variable domain is KAGVTQTPRYLIKTRGQQVTLSCSPISGHRSVSWYQQTPGQGLQFLFEYFSETQRNKGNFPGRFSGRQFSNSRSEMNVSTLELGDSALYLCASSLMQGGTGELFFGEGSRLTVL.